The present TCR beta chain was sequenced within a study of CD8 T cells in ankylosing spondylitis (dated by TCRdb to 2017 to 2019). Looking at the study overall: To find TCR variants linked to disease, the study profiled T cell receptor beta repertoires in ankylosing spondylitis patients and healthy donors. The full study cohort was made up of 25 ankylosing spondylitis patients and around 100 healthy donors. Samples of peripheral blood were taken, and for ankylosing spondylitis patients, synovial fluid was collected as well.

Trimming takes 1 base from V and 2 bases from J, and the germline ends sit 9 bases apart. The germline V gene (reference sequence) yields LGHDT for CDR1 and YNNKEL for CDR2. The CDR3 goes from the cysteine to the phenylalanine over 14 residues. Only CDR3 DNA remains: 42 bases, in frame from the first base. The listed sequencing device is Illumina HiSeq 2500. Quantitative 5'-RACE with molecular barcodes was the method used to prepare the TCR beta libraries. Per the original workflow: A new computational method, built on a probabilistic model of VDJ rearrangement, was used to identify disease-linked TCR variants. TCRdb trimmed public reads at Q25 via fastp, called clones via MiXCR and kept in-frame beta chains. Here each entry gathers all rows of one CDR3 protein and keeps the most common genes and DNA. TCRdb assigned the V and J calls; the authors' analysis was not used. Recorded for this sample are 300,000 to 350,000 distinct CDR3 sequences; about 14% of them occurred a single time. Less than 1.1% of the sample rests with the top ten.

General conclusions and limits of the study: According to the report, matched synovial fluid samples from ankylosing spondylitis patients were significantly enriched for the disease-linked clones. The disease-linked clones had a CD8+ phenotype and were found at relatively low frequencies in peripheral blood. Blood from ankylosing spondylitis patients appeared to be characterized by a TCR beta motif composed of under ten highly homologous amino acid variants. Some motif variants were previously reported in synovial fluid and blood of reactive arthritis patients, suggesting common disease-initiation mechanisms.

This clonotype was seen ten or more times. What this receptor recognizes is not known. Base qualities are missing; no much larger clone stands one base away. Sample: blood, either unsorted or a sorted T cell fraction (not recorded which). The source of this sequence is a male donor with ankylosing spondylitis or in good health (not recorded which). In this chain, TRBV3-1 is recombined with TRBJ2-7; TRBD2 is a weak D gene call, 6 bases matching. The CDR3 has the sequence CASSQGGNAYEQYF. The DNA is TGTGCCAGCAGCCAAGGCGGGAACGCCTACGAGCAGTACTTC.